Only one count was recorded for the clone carrying this T cell receptor (beta chain). Using immunoSEQ multiplex PCR, the repertoire was profiled, and TCRdb retains in-frame clones only, with some absent. The sample shows 85,000 to 100,000 clones, roughly 80% of them seen only once. The entry originates in a study of a mutant IDH1 vaccine in newly diagnosed glioma. V gave up 5 bases and J gave up 0 bases, with 9 bases separating them. CDR1 is SGHAT, CDR2 FQDESV, per germline (reference sequence). The CDR3 spans 14 residues. The time point: baseline, week 1 (first vaccination visit). Noted treatment: pre-vaccination baseline after standard-of-care therapy. New WHO grade 3 or 4 astrocytomas that were IDH1-mutant and ATRX-lost occurred in the donors.

This TCR was recovered from a woman aged 45-65 years with glioma. Specimen: PBMCs, collected from a glioma patient treated with radiotherapy, temozolomide or both. The J gene is TRBJ2-3, the V gene TRBV11-1; D may be TRBD2 (6 bases). The CDR3 sequence is CASSPGTSTDTQYF. DNA of the CDR3: TGTGCCAGCAGCCCCGGGACTAGCACAGATACGCAGTATTTT.